This T cell receptor beta chain was found in a study of radiotherapy plus CTLA-4 blockade in lung cancer. V was pared by 10 bases and J by 7 bases, with 19 bases between. This CDR3 contains 13 residues. Germline lookup yields CDR1 MNHEY and CDR2 SVGAGI. Comment on this clone: Antigen: not known.

Study-wide results and caveats: TCR clones from tumors expanded in blood after radiotherapy plus ipilimumab.

Clones were sequenced by immunoSEQ multiplex PCR, and TCRdb holds only the in-frame ones, with some missing. The data show 20,000 to 30,000 clones, approximately 80% seen once. This receptor was obtained from a human donor with non-small cell lung cancer that progressed on radiotherapy plus ipilimumab. The specimen was peripheral blood, collected from a patient treated with radiotherapy plus ipilimumab. The rearrangement joins TRBV6-5 to TRBJ1-2; possible D gene TRBD1, 6 bases. The CDR3 reads CAIKRGGSLGYTF. DNA for the CDR3: TGTGCCATCAAGAGGGGGGGCAGTCTTGGCTACACCTTC.